This T cell receptor beta chain was recovered during a study of cytotoxic CD8 clonotypes in ibrutinib-treated CLL (dated by TCRdb to the early 2020s). Looking at the study overall: The cohort included around 15 treatment-naive and ten to eleven relapsed/refractory patients; roughly 17 were IGHV unmutated. All remission and progressive disease samples were collected while patients were still receiving ibrutinib. Cryopreserved peripheral blood mononuclear cells were obtained prior to treatment, at the time of response, and at either disease progression or sustained remission. Partial responses were observed in 24 patients and complete responses in 2; after a median follow-up of roughly 72 months, remission was maintained in roughly 14 patients and progression was observed in some twelve. Of the 70 to 100 people in the trial, around 24 had longitudinal samples available. Response samples were taken after a median of roughly a year on treatment, ranging from about 6 to 40 months. An average of roughly 250,000 productive templates and 94,082 productive rearrangements was obtained per sample. What the research found in general, with its limitations: An increase in clonality was observed at ibrutinib response, with clonality remaining stable during sustained remission and falling back toward baseline at progression. Baseline clonality was found to be higher than that of age-matched healthy donors and was strongly correlated with circulating CD8+ T-cell counts. Public clonotypes were rare and either shrank or stayed stable during treatment, and the rise in clonality at ibrutinib response reflected expansion of private clonotypes. Lymph node repertoires were not examined, and the timing of sampling was not matched between patients in sustained remission and those whose disease progressed.

Sequences MNHNS (CDR1) and SASEGT (CDR2) are obtained from the germline V gene. The V and J ends are trimmed by 7 bases and 2 bases, leaving 12 bases between them. CDR3 length: 14 amino acids, cysteine to phenylalanine. This entry keeps only the CDR3 DNA: 42 bases, framed from base 1. Per the publication, the time point label means: approximately eleven months on ibrutinib. For TCR beta library preparation, around 1.8 micrograms of genomic DNA were extracted from the cryopreserved PBMCs. High-throughput TCR beta sequencing was performed on longitudinal blood samples from CLL patients receiving ibrutinib monotherapy. The patients took part in an open-label, single-center phase 2 trial of ibrutinib monotherapy. Each clonotype received, on average, around 10x coverage in deep resolution sequencing performed on a MiSeq, where the target depth lay between 1 in 1 million and 1 in 200,000 T cells. The immunoSEQ hsTCRB Kit was used to generate the TCR beta libraries. The authors processed their data as follows. ImmunoSEQ Data Assistant and ImmunoSEQ Analyzer were used for data analysis, and V, D and J genes were assigned according to IMGT definitions. Clonality, with values ranging from 0 to 1, was calculated as one minus the normalized Shannon entropy of productive rearrangement frequencies. Public clonotype analysis was restricted to overrepresented clonotypes comprising at least 0.05% of each patient's repertoire. Repertoires from some 14 age-matched healthy donors in immuneACCESS were used as clonality controls. The source is immuneACCESS, and TCRdb retained only in-frame sequences with V and J called. Part of the clones is not carried over; for the studies checked, unresolved V genes explain less than half of this, and the remainder is unexplained. The V and J calls and the clone size are those of that table, but D and trimming were determined from the DNA. A total of about 150,000 clones appear in this sample, around 80% of them only once. The ten top clones hold 13% of the sample.

Points on this clone: Its recognized antigen is unknown. Base qualities are missing; no much larger clone stands one base away.

The sequenced sample was PBMCs, obtained after 12 months of ibrutinib treatment. This clonotype originated in a human donor with chronic lymphocytic leukemia. The V gene is TRBV6-1 and the J gene is TRBJ1-5; the D gene is not confidently resolved. The base sequence is TGTGCCAGCACACGACAAGCAGGCAATCAGCCCCAGCATTTT. This sequence encodes CASTRQAGNQPQHF.